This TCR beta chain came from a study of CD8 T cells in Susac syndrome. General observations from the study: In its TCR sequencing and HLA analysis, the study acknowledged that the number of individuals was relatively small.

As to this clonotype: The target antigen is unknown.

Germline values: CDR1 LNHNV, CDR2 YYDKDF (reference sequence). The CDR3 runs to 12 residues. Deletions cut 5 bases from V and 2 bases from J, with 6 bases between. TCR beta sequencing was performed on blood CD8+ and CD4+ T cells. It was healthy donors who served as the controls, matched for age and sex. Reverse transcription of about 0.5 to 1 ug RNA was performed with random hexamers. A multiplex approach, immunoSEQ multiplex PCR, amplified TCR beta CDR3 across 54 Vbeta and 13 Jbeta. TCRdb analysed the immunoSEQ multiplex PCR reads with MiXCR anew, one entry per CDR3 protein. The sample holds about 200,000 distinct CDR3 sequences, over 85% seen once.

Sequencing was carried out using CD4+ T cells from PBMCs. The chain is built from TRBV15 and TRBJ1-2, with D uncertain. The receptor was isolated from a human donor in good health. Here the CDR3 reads CATSQQNYGYTF. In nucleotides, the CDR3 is TGTGCCACCAGCCAACAGAACTATGGCTACACCTTC.